The 16 T cell receptor beta chains below all came from one sample that was sequenced in a study of blood T cell repertoires in COVID-19. TCRdb's table, derived via immunoSEQ multiplex PCR, lists solely in-frame clones and lacks some. Of 300,000 or so clones listed, 70% to 90% are singletons. The sample consisted of peripheral blood. The receptors were gathered from a woman in her twenties or thirties who had recovered from COVID-19.

V gene TRBV7-7 combines with J gene TRBJ1-1; TRBD1 might be the D (5 bases). Germline V gene data show CDR1 as SSHAT and CDR2 as FNYEAQ (reference sequence). Trimming stripped 5 bases from V and 3 bases from J, with 16 bases between. The CDR3 is 15 residues long. The CDR3 coding sequence is TGTGCCAGCAGCCCGACAACGGGGGGAGACACTGAAGCTTTCTTT. It yields the protein CASSPTTGGDTEAFF.

DNA of the CDR3: TGTGCCAGCAGCCTCCGTGCAGGATCCTCTGGAAACACCATATATTTT. Translating gives CASSLRAGSSGNTIYF. The chain is built from TRBV7-9 and TRBJ1-3; no firm D call. Deletions cut 5 bases from V and 0 bases from J, with 14 bases between. There are 16 residues in the CDR3. Germline CDR1 and CDR2: SEHNR and FQNEAQ (reference sequence). The whole variable domain, remainder taken from reference TRBV7-9 and TRBJ1-3, is DTGVSQNPRHKITKRGQNVTFRCDPISEHNRLYWYRQTLGQGPEFLTYFQNEAQLEKSRLLSDRFSAERPKGSFSTLEIQRTEQGDSAMYLCASSLRAGSSGNTIYFGEGSWLTVV.

The V gene is TRBV6-1, the J gene TRBJ1-1; 7 bases fit TRBD1. From germline, CDR1 is MNHNS and CDR2 SASEGT. There are 13 residues in the CDR3. V was pared by 3 bases and J by 5 bases, with 3 bases of the junction left unmatched. CDR3 coding DNA: TGTGCCAGCAGTGATAGGGGGCAGACTGAAGCTTTCTTT. Translating it yields CASSDRGQTEAFF.

The chain couples TRBV7-3 to TRBJ1-2; no reliable D call. The V and J ends lost 3 bases and 6 bases respectively, with 14 bases between them. This CDR3 is 14 amino acids long. CDR1 is SGHTA and CDR2 is FQGTGA in the germline V gene. CDR3 bases: TGTGCCAGCAGCTTGGGAGCCGGAGACCATGGCTACACCTTC. It specifies CASSLGAGDHGYTF. Filled out from reference TRBV7-3 and TRBJ1-2, the complete variable domain reads GAGVSQTPSNKVTEKGKYVELRCDPISGHTALYWYRQSLGQGPEFLIYFQGTGAADDSGLPNDRFFAVRPEGSVSTLKIQRTERGDSAVYLCASSLGAGDHGYTFGSGTRLTVV.

The V and J genes are TRBV12-3 or TRBV12-4 and TRBJ2-3; D is ambiguous. V gave up 3 bases and J gave up 0 bases, with 4 bases separating them. The CDR3 loop spans 13 amino acids. The CDR3 here is CASSFFSTDTQYF. The CDR3 DNA sequence: TGTGCCAGCAGTTTCTTTAGCACAGATACGCAGTATTTT.

The rearrangement uses TRBV7-3 and TRBJ2-3; 10 bases agree with TRBD2. Looked up from germline, CDR1 is SGHTA and CDR2 is FQGTGA. V shed 2 bases and J 3 bases; nucleotides not matched to a gene: 5. This CDR3 comprises 16 residues. The CDR3 sequence is CASSLLAGGGTDTQYF. The CDR3 nucleotides read TGTGCCAGCAGCTTATTAGCGGGGGGAGGTACAGATACGCAGTATTTT.

CDR3 DNA: TGTGCCAGCAGTTACTCGGTTAGGGGCCGTGGAGATGGCTACACCTTC. This translates into CASSYSVRGRGDGYTF. The chain links TRBV6-5 to TRBJ1-2; D may be TRBD1 (5 bases). V was clipped by 0 bases and J by 6 bases, with 17 bases between them. The CDR3 is 16 residues long. Germline values: CDR1 MNHEY, CDR2 SVGAGI.

J is TRBJ1-1 and V is TRBV28, with 9 bases matching TRBD1. CDR1 is MDHEN, CDR2 SYDVKM, per germline. Trimming at V came to 6 bases and at J to 5 bases, leaving 7 bases not matched to a gene. The CDR3 is made up of 14 amino acids. The CDR3 is CASSPGQGRTEAFF. In nucleotides, the CDR3 is TGTGCCAGCAGCCCCGGACAGGGGAGAACTGAAGCTTTCTTT.

V usage is TRBV15 and J usage is TRBJ1-2, with unresolved D. CDR1 is LNHNV and CDR2 is YYDKDF in the germline V gene (reference sequence). Trimming took 0 bases from V and 4 from J, leaving 9 bases between them. This CDR3 region has 14 residues. The CDR3 loop reads CATSRDLGSYGYTF. The CDR3 nucleotides are TGTGCCACCAGCAGAGATCTGGGGAGCTATGGCTACACCTTC.

This rearrangement joins TRBV21-1 to TRBJ1-2; the D call TRBD1 from the table was never checked on the DNA. TRBV21-1 is deemed a pseudogene. This CDR3 is built from 13 residues. CDR3 loop: CASSKVVSYGYTF. DNA of the CDR3: TGTGCCAGCAGCAAAGTTGTCAGTTATGGCTACACCTTC.

The CDR3 nucleotides read TGTGCCAGCAGCTTAGTGGGAGGCGGGGAGCTGTTTTTT. Protein: CASSLVGGGELFF. The chain recombines TRBV7-2 with TRBJ2-2, with a weak D call TRBD2 (6 bases). CDR1 and CDR2 from the germline V gene are SGHTA and FQGNSA. Deletions cut 1 base from V and 7 bases from J, with 7 bases between. CDR3 length: 13 amino acids.

V and J are TRBV4-1 and TRBJ1-1, with D tentatively TRBD1 (6 bases). Germline CDR1 and CDR2: MGHRA and YSYEKL. The ends were cut back, 1 base at V and 2 bases at J, with 8 bases in the middle. The CDR3 spans 14 residues. This chain's CDR3 is CASSQGGGNTEAFF. The CDR3 DNA follows: TGCGCCAGCAGCCAAGGAGGGGGAAACACTGAAGCTTTCTTT.

A single count supports this clone. This chain links TRBV19 with TRBJ2-6, with D tentatively TRBD2 (6 bases). In germline, CDR1 is LNHDA, CDR2 SQIVND (reference sequence). V dropped 5 bases and J dropped 3 bases, with 17 bases sitting between them. This CDR3 comprises 17 residues. CDR3 sequence (DNA): TGTGCCAGTAGTCCGACGGGGGAGAGGGTTGGGGCCAACGTCCTGACTTTC. This codes for CASSPTGERVGANVLTF.

This chain links TRBV27 with TRBJ2-5, with a tentative D call TRBD1 (5 bases). Trimming left V 5 bases short and J 6 bases short, with 19 bases between. The CDR3 loop spans 15 amino acids. Germline CDR1 is MNHEY and CDR2 is SMNVEV (reference sequence). The CDR3 loop reads CASSLGLATVKTQYF. CDR3 sequence (DNA): TGTGCCAGCAGTCTGGGGCTGGCGACTGTGAAGACCCAGTACTTC.

The chain links TRBV18 to TRBJ1-1; D remains ambiguous. CDR1 is KGHSH, CDR2 LQKENI, per germline. Trimming left V 1 base short and J 3 bases short, with 9 bases between. CDR3 length: 14 amino acids. This CDR3 is CASSPLNRDTEAFF. CDR3 nucleotides: TGTGCCAGCTCACCACTAAACAGAGACACTGAAGCTTTCTTT. The full variable domain, rest sourced from reference TRBV18 and TRBJ1-1, is NAGVMQNPRHLVRRRGQEARLRCSPMKGHSHVYWYRQLPEEGLKFMVYLQKENIIDESGMPKERFSAEFPKEGPSILRIQQVVRGDSAAYFCASSPLNRDTEAFFGQGTRLTVV.

The V and J genes are TRBV18 and TRBJ1-4; D call uncertain. The length of the CDR3 is 15 residues. CDR1 and CDR2 (germline): KGHSH, LQKENI. Between the trimmed V and J ends, which lost 8 bases and 0 bases, there was a span of 13 bases. The CDR3 region has the DNA TGTGCCAGCACCACCCTCCCAGCAACTAATGAAAAACTGTTTTTT. Amino acids: CASTTLPATNEKLFF.